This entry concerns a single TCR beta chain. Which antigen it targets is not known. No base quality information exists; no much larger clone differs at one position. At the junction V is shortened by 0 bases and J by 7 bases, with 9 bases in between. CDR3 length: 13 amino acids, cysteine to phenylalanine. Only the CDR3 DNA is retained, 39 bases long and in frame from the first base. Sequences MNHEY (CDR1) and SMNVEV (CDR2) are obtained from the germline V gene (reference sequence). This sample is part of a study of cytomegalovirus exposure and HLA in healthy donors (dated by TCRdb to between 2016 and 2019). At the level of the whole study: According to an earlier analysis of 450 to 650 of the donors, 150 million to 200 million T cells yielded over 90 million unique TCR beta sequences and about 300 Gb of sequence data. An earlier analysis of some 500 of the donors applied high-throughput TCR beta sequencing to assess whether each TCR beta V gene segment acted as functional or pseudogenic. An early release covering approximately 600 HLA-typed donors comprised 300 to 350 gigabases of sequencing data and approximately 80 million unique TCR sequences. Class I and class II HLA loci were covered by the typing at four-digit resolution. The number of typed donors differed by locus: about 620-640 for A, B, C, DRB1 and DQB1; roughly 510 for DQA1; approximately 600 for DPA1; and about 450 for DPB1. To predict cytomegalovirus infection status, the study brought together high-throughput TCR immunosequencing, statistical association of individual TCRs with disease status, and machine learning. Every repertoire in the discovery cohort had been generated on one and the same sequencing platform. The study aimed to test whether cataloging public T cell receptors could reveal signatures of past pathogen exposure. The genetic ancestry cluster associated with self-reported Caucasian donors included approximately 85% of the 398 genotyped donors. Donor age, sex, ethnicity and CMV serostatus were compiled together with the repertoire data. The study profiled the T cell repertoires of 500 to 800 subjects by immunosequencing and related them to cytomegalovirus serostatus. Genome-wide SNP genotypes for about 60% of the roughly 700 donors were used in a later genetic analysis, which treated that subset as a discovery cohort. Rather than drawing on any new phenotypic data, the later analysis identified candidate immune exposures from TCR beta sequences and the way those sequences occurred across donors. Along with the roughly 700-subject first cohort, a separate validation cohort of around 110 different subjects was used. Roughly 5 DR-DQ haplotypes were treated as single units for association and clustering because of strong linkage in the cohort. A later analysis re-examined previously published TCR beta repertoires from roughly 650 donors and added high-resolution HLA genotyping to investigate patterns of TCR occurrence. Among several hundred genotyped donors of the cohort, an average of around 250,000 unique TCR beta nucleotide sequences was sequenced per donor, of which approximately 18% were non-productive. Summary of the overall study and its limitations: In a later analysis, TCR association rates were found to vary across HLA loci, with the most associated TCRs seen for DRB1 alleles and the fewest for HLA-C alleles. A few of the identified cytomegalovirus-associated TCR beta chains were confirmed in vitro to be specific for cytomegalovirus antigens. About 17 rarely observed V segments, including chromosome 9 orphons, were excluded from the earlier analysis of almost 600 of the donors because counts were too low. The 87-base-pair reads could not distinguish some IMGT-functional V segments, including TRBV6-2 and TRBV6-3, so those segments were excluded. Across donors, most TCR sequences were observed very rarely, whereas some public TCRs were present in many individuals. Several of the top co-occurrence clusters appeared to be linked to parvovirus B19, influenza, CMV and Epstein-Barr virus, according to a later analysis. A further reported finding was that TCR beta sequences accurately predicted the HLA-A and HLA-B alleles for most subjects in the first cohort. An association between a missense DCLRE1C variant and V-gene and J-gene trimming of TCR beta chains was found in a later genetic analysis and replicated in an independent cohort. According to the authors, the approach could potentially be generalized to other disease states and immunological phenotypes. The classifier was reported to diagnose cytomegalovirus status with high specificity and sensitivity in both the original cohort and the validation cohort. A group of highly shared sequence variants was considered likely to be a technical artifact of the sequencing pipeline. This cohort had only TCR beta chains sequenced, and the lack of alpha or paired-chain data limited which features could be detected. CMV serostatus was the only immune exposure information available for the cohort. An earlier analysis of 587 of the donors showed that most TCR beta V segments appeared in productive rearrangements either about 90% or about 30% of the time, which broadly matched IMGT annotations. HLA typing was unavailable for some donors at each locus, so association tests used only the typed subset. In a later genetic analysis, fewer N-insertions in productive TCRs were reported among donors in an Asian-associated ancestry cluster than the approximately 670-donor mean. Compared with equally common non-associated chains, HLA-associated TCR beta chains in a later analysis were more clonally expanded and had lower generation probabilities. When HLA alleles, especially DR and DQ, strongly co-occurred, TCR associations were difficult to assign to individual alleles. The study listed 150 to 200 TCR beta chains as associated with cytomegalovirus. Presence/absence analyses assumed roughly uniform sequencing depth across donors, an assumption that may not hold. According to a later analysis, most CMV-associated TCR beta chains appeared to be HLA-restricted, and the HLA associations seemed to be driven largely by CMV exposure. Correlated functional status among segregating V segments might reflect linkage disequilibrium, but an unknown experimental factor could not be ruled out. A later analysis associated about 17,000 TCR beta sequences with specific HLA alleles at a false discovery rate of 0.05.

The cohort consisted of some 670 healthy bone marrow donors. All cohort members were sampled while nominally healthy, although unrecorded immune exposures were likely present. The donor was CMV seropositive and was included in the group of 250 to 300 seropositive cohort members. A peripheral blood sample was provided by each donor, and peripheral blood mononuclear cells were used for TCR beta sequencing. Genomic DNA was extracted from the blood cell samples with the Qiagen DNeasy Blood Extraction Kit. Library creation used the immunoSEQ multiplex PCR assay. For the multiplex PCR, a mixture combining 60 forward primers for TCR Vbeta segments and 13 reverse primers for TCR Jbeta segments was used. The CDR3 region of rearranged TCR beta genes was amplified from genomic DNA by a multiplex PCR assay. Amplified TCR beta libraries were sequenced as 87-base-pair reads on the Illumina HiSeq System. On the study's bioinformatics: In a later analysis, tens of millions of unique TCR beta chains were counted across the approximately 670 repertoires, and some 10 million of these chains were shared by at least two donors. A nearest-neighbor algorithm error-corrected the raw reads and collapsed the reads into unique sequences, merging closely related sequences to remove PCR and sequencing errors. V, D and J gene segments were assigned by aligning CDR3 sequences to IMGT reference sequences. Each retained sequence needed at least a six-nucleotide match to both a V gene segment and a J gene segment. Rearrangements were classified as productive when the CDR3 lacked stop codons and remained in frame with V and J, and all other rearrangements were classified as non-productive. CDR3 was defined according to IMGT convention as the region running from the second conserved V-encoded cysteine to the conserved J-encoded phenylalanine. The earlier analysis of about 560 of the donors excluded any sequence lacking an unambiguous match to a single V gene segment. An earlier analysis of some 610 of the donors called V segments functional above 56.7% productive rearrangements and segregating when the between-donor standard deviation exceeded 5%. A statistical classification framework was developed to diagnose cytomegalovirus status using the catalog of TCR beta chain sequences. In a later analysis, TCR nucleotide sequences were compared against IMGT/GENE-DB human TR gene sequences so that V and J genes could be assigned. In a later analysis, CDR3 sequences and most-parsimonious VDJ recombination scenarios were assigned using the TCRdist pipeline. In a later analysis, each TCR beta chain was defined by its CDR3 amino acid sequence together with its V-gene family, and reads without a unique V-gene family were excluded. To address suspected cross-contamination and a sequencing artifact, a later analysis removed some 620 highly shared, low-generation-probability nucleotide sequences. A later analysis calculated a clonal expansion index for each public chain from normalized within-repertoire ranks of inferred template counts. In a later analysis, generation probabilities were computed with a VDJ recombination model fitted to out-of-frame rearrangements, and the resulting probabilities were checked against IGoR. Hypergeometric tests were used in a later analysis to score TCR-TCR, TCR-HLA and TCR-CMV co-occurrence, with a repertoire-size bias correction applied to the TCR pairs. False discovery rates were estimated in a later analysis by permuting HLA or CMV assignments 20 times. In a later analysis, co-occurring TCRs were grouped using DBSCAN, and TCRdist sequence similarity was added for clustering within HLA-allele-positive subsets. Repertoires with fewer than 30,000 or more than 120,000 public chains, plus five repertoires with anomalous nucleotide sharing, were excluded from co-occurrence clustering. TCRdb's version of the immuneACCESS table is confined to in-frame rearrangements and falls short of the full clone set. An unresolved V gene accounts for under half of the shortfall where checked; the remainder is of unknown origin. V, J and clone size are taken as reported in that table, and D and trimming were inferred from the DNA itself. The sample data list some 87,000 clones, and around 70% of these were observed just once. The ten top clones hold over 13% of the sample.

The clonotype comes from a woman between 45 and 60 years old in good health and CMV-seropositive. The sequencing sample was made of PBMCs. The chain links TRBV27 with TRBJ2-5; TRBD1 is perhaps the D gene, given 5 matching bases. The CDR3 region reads CASSLSPTGTQYF. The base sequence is TGTGCCAGCAGTTTATCTCCAACAGGGACCCAGTACTTC.